These 2 T cell receptor beta chains were sequenced from one sample in a study of cytomegalovirus exposure and HLA in healthy donors. The primer mix had 60 Vbeta and 13 Jbeta primers. This table comes from immunoSEQ multiplex PCR, and its TCRdb copy is limited to in-frame clones, with some not included. Of over 100,000 clones listed, about 80% are singletons. What was sequenced was PBMCs. The source of these receptors is a woman between 50 and 59 years old in good health and CMV-seropositive.

The chain carries TRBV6-5 and TRBJ1-6, with a possible D match to TRBD1 (6 bases). The V gene's germline CDR1 is MNHEY and CDR2 SVGAGI. V was cut by 2 bases and J by 8 bases, with 13 bases left in between. There are 15 residues in the CDR3. The CDR3 sequence: CASSYTAGADSPLHF. DNA for the CDR3: TGTGCCAGCAGTTACACGGCAGGGGCTGATTCACCCCTCCACTTT.

This clone was seen once. The gene calls are TRBV19 and TRBJ1-2, with a tentative D call TRBD1 (5 bases). Trimming removed 2 bases from V and 2 bases from J, with 9 bases in between. The CDR3 contains 14 residues. Germline-derived CDR1 and CDR2 are LNHDA and SQIVND (reference sequence). CDR3 region: CASSIRGGNYGYTF. DNA for the CDR3: TGTGCCAGTAGTATACGGGGGGGAAACTATGGCTACACCTTC.